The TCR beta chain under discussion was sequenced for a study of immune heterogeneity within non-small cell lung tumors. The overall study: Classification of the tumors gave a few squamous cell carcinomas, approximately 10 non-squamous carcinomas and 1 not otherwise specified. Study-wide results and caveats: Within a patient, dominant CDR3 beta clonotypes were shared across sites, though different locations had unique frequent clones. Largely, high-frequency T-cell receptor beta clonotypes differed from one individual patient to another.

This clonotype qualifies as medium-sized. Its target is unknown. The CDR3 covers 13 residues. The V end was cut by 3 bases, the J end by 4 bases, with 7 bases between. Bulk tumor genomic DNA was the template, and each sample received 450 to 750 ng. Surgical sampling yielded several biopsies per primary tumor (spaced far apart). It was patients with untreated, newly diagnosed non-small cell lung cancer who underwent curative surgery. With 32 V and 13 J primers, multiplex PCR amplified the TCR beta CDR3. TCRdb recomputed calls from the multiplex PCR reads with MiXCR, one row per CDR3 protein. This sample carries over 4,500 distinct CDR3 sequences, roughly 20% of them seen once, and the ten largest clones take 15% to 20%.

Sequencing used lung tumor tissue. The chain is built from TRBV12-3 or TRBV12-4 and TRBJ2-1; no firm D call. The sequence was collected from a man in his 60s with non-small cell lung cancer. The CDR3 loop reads CASSFSRYNEQFF. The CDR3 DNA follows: TGTGCCAGCAGTTTCTCCAGATACAATGAGCAGTTCTTC.